Below, 10 T cell receptor beta chains from the same sample are listed, as sequenced in a study of CD8+CD57+ T cells in acquired aplastic anemia. TCR beta VDJ and CDR3 were profiled, and genomic DNA was the template. Each CDR3 protein is one row after TCRdb ran MiXCR on the reads. The table has around 150,000 distinct CDR3 sequences, 47% seen once. Before being chosen for sequencing, patients had shown CD8+CD57+ cell expansion by flow cytometry. Sequences were obtained from sorted CD4+, CD8+, or CD8+CD57+ T cells (not recorded which) from PBMCs. The origin of the receptors is a human donor with aplastic anemia.

This clonotype was recorded at least ten times. The rearrangement joins TRBV7-2 to TRBJ2-1, with 8 bases fitting TRBD2. The germline gives CDR1 SGHTA, CDR2 FQGNSA. CDR3 length equals 15 residues. Trimming removed 2 bases from V and 9 bases from J; junction bases left unmatched: 9. CDR3: CASSLPGGRSGEQFF. As DNA, the CDR3 is TGTGCCAGCAGCTTACCAGGCGGGAGGTCGGGTGAGCAGTTCTTC.

Concerning this clonotype itself: At one end, the junction sequence differs from germline, possibly due to a read error. The rearrangement links TRBV20-1 to TRBJ2-2, with D possibly TRBD1 on 6 matching bases. There are 14 residues in the CDR3. Germline V gene sequence: CDR1 DFQATT, CDR2 SNEGSKA (reference sequence). The CDR3 is CSAGQPTNTGELLF. CDR3 coding DNA: TGCAGTGCTGGACAGCCAACGAACACCGGGGAGCTGCTCTTT.

This clonotype was recorded a few times. The rearrangement joins TRBV2 to TRBJ2-7, with 7 nucleotides matching TRBD1. Trimming cost V 6 bases and J 4 bases; bases outside gene matches: 6. The germline CDR1 and CDR2 sequences are SNHLY and FYNNEI. The length of the CDR3 is 13 residues. CDR3 in amino acids: CASRTLQGYEQYF. CDR3 nucleotides: TGTGCCAGCAGAACTTTACAGGGGTACGAGCAGTACTTC.

This clonotype was recorded many times. This chain uses TRBV20-1 with TRBJ1-1; perhaps TRBD1 as D (5 bases). V shed 5 bases and J shed 1 base, with 23 bases lying between them. The CDR3 has 17 amino acids. CDR1 is DFQATT, CDR2 SNEGSKA, per germline (reference sequence). CDR3 loop: CSASSSGLPTGNTEAFF. In nucleotides, the CDR3 is TGCAGTGCTTCATCCTCAGGGTTGCCGACTGGGAACACTGAAGCTTTCTTT.

This clonotype came up many times. This chain uses TRBV2 with TRBJ1-2; D gene ambiguous. The CDR3 loop spans 12 amino acids. CDR1 is SNHLY, CDR2 FYNNEI, per germline. V shed 4 bases and J shed 7 bases, with 10 bases lying between them. CDR3 protein: CASSVEEGGYTF. In DNA, the CDR3 is TGTGCCAGCAGTGTTGAAGAAGGTGGCTACACCTTC.

This clonotype was seen ten or more times. The J gene is TRBJ2-1, the V gene TRBV20-1, with D tentatively TRBD2 (5 bases). V was pared by 5 bases and J by 0 bases, with 14 bases between. The CDR3 sequence is 15 residues long. CDR1 and CDR2 from the germline V gene are DFQATT and SNEGSKA (reference sequence). For the CDR3, the DNA is TGCAGTGCTTCGACGACGGGGAGCTCCTACAATGAGCAGTTCTTC. Translating it yields CSASTTGSSYNEQFF.

The chain carries TRBV6-1 and TRBJ1-5, with TRBD1 matching 8 bases. The V gene end was trimmed by 7 bases and the J gene end by 2 bases; junction bases not matched to a gene: 4. The CDR3 totals 14 residues. Germline V gene data show CDR1 as MNHNS and CDR2 as SASEGT. The CDR3 nucleotides read TGTGCCAGCAATCCGACAGGGGGCAATCAGCCCCAGCATTTT. As protein: CASNPTGGNQPQHF.

This clonotype has just a few counts. V and J are TRBV24-1 and TRBJ2-5, with D hard to call. The V gene's germline CDR1 is KGHDR and CDR2 SFDVKD. The V gene lost 10 bases and the J gene lost 4 bases, with 12 bases spanning the gap. The CDR3 length is 12 residues. For the CDR3, the DNA is TGTGCCACATCGGGCCTTGCAGAGACCCAGTACTTC. Its translation is CATSGLAETQYF.

This clonotype was seen ten or more times. This sequence joins TRBV3-1 and TRBJ2-7; 7 bases match TRBD1. Germline V CDR1 and CDR2: LGHDT, YNNKEL (reference sequence). The junction had 11 bases not matched to a gene; V was cut back by 6 bases and J by 3 bases. The CDR3 length is 15 residues. CDR3 sequence: CASRRAAGGNYEQYF. The DNA for the CDR3 is TGTGCCAGCAGGCGGGCTGCAGGGGGAAACTACGAGCAGTACTTC.

In regard to this clonotype: The conserved final phenylalanine or tryptophan is absent from the CDR3, which likely points to a read error. The DNA is omitted, as the CDR3 cannot be located on it reliably, and the CDR3 follows TCRdb's listing. V usage is TRBV7-9 and J usage is TRBJ2-6. Per germline, CDR1 SEHNR and CDR2 FQNEAQ (reference sequence). The CDR3 has 8 amino acids, counting both end residues. This CDR3 is CASSSWTS.